These T cell receptor beta chains were read from a single sample in a study of cytomegalovirus exposure and HLA in healthy donors. Data came from immunoSEQ multiplex PCR; TCRdb stores just in-frame clones and leaves some out. The data include tens of thousands of clones; the top ten clones carry about 6.2%. Sequencing used PBMCs. The receptor source for this set is a human donor in good health. Both conserved end residues are part of each CDR3. A D gene is named only where the DNA matches it firmly. Some rows have no size entry. The others give once, few or many, or a class for an expanded clone.

NA TRBJ1-5 TRBV19 NA CASRTDSQPQHF TGTGCCAGTAGAACCGACAGTCAGCCCCAGCATTTT
TRBD2 TRBJ2-7 TRBV5-6 NA CASSLGLASHEQYF TGTGCCAGCAGCCTCGGACTAGCTAGCCACGAGCAGTACTTC
NA TRBJ1-5 TRBV19 NA CASRLVGGRLDQPQHF TGTGCCAGTAGGTTGGTAGGGGGACGTTTGGATCAGCCCCAGCATTTT
NA TRBJ1-1 TRBV18 NA CASSLLGGVTEAFF TGTGCCAGCTCACTCCTAGGAGGAGTGACTGAAGCTTTCTTT
NA TRBJ1-2 TRBV19 NA CASSISSGGYGYTF TGTGCCAGTAGTATCTCGTCGGGTGGCTATGGCTACACCTTC
TRBD2 TRBJ2-7 TRBV19 NA CASSTRAGRISYEQYF TGTGCCAGTAGTACCAGAGCCGGGAGGATCTCCTACGAGCAGTACTTC
NA TRBJ2-3 TRBV28 NA CASSGGLNTDTQYF TGTGCCAGCAGTGGAGGGCTAAATACAGATACGCAGTATTTT
NA TRBJ2-5 TRBV30 NA CAWRHYQENQYF TGTGCCTGGAGGCACTACCAAGAGAACCAGTACTTC
NA TRBJ2-1 TRBV18 NA CASSPGTLYEQFF TGTGCCAGCTCACCAGGGACTCTTTATGAGCAGTTCTTC
NA TRBJ1-1 TRBV2 NA CASSPLTEVNTEAFF TGTGCCAGCAGCCCTTTGACAGAAGTGAACACTGAAGCTTTCTTT
TRBD2 TRBJ2-3 TRBV6-4 NA CATQSGGTQYF TGTGCCACACAAAGCGGGGGAACGCAGTATTTT
TRBD1 TRBJ1-2 TRBV28 NA CASSQLQGQGYGYTF TGTGCCAGCAGTCAACTACAGGGACAGGGTTATGGCTACACCTTC
NA TRBJ2-5 TRBV9 NA CASSVTTGEGRTQYF TGTGCCAGCAGCGTAACGACAGGGGAGGGTCGGACCCAGTACTTC
TRBD2 TRBJ2-3 TRBV19 NA CASSDRLAGYSHSTDTQYF TGTGCCAGTAGTGATCGACTAGCGGGGTACTCCCATAGCACAGATACGCAGTATTTT
TRBD1 TRBJ1-4 TRBV4-2 NA CASSRGTVNEKLFF TGTGCCAGCAGCCGAGGGACAGTTAATGAAAAACTGTTTTTT
TRBD2 TRBJ2-3 TRBV7-2 NA CASSPELAGRDTQYF TGTGCCAGCAGCCCGGAGCTAGCGGGTCGGGATACGCAGTATTTT
TRBD2 TRBJ2-5 TRBV5-6 NA CASSGGLLLQETQYF TGTGCCAGCAGCGGGGGACTACTACTACAAGAGACCCAGTACTTC
TRBD1 TRBJ2-7 TRBV27 NA CASRDRGWYEQYF TGTGCCAGCAGAGACAGGGGCTGGTACGAGCAGTACTTC
TRBD2 TRBJ2-2 TRBV7-6 NA CASSPPSGGAWGELFF TGTGCCAGCAGCCCCCCCAGCGGGGGGGCCTGGGGGGAGCTGTTTTTT
TRBD1 TRBJ1-3 TRBV6-5 NA CASSFTGGFGNTIYF TGTGCCAGCAGCTTTACAGGGGGTTTTGGAAACACCATATATTTT
NA TRBJ1-1 TRBV9 NA CASSVQGHLNTEAFF TGTGCCAGCAGCGTACAGGGTCATCTGAACACTGAAGCTTTCTTT
NA TRBJ2-7 TRBV6-1 NA CASSDFYEQYF TGTGCCAGCAGTGACTTCTACGAGCAGTACTTC
NA TRBJ2-3 TRBV28 NA CASSRTTWADKQYF TGTGCCAGCAGCAGGACTACATGGGCAGATAAGCAGTATTTT
TRBD2 TRBJ2-3 TRBV2 NA CATRPSRLAGGDTQYF TGTGCCACCCGGCCTTCACGACTAGCGGGGGGAGATACGCAGTATTTT
NA TRBJ1-3 TRBV28 NA CASSLRSESTIYF TGTGCCAGCAGTTTACGGTCTGAGAGCACCATATATTTT
NA TRBJ2-7 TRBV2 NA CASSEGVLGYEQYF TGTGCCAGCAGCGAGGGCGTCCTCGGATACGAGCAGTACTTC
TRBD1 TRBJ1-2 TRBV19 NA CASSSDGQGSGGYTF TGTGCCAGTAGTTCCGATGGACAGGGGTCGGGTGGCTACACCTTC
NA TRBJ1-2 TRBV6-6 NA CASSLLGGQGYGYTF TGTGCCAGCAGCCTCCTCGGTGGGCAAGGCTATGGCTACACCTTC
TRBD1 TRBJ2-7 TRBV19 NA CASRDRGTYEQYF TGTGCCAGTAGGGACAGGGGAACCTACGAGCAGTACTTC
NA TRBJ2-5 TRBV5-1 NA CASHRQDQETQYF TGCGCCAGCCACCGACAGGACCAAGAGACCCAGTACTTC
TRBD1 TRBJ2-7 TRBV28 NA CASTGQGIYEQYF TGTGCCAGTACAGGACAGGGGATCTACGAGCAGTACTTC
NA TRBJ2-7 TRBV5-4 NA CASSPVPGHGEEQYF TGTGCCAGCAGCCCGGTCCCGGGACACGGAGAAGAGCAGTACTTC
NA TRBJ1-1 TRBV30 NA CAWSTFMNTEAFF TGTGCCTGGAGTACATTCATGAACACTGAAGCTTTCTTT
TRBD1 TRBJ2-7 TRBV5-6 NA CASSLGGQGAYEQYF TGTGCCAGCAGCTTGGGTGGACAGGGGGCCTACGAGCAGTACTTC
TRBD1 TRBJ2-2 TRBV6-6 NA CASSYPGTGRTGELFF TGTGCCAGCAGTTACCCGGGGACAGGGCGTACCGGGGAGCTGTTTTTT
NA TRBJ1-1 TRBV25-1 NA CASSGVRTAVGTEAFF TGTGCCAGCAGTGGGGTAAGGACAGCGGTAGGCACTGAAGCTTTCTTT
NA TRBJ2-7 TRBV29-1 NA CSVANSYEQYF TGCAGCGTTGCCAACAGCTACGAGCAGTACTTC
TRBD2 TRBJ2-3 TRBV2 NA CASRFSGDAILTDTQYF TGTGCCAGCAGGTTTAGCGGGGACGCAATCCTCACAGATACGCAGTATTTT
TRBD1 TRBJ1-2 TRBV5-4 NA CASRPRTQGAGGYTF TGTGCCAGCAGACCAAGAACCCAGGGGGCAGGGGGCTACACCTTC
NA TRBJ1-1 TRBV29-1 NA CSASQARRQNTEAFF TGCAGCGCCTCCCAGGCTCGGCGTCAGAACACTGAAGCTTTCTTT
TRBD1 TRBJ2-2 TRBV5-6 NA CASSLTGGLNGELFF TGTGCCAGCAGCTTGACAGGGGGCTTAAACGGGGAGCTGTTTTTT
NA TRBJ1-4 TRBV29-1 NA CSVEEMRELFF TGCAGCGTTGAAGAGATGAGGGAACTGTTTTTT
NA TRBJ2-7 TRBV11-2 NA CASSLRGYGNEQYF TGTGCCAGCAGCTTAAGGGGTTATGGTAACGAGCAGTACTTC
TRBD1 TRBJ1-2 TRBV5-1 NA CASSDAPTGGDGYTF TGCGCCAGCAGCGACGCTCCGACAGGGGGGGATGGCTACACCTTC
TRBD1 TRBJ1-2 TRBV7-2 NA CASSFNRGDYGYTF TGTGCCAGCAGCTTCAACAGGGGGGACTATGGCTACACCTTC
TRBD1 TRBJ2-7 TRBV2 NA CASSRSGTGYEQYF TGTGCCAGCAGCCGTTCCGGGACAGGCTACGAGCAGTACTTC
NA TRBJ2-7 TRBV7-9 large CASSLEFSGSPYEQYF TGTGCCAGCAGCTTAGAATTCAGTGGCAGTCCCTACGAGCAGTACTTC
TRBD2 TRBJ2-3 TRBV4-2 NA CASSPGTSGVTDTQYF TGTGCCAGCAGCCCTGGGACTAGCGGGGTCACAGATACGCAGTATTTT
NA TRBJ2-7 TRBV27 NA CASSFRLDTSYEQYF TGTGCCAGCAGTTTCCGGCTCGACACATCCTACGAGCAGTACTTC
NA TRBJ2-2 TRBV2 NA CASSEENGNGELFF TGTGCCAGCAGCGAGGAGAATGGTAACGGGGAGCTGTTTTTT
TRBD2 TRBJ2-1 TRBV28 NA CASSLLSSGGKDEQFF TGTGCCAGCAGTTTGCTTTCTAGCGGGGGGAAGGATGAGCAGTTCTTC
NA TRBJ1-3 TRBV5-8 NA CASSSRASGRGNTIYF TGTGCCAGCAGCTCCAGGGCCTCCGGACGTGGAAACACCATATATTTT
TRBD1 TRBJ1-2 TRBV28 NA CASATGGAYYGYTF TGTGCCAGCGCCACAGGGGGCGCGTACTATGGCTACACCTTC
NA TRBJ1-1 TRBV6-1 NA CASSEVWRDEKAFF TGTGCCAGCAGTGAAGTATGGAGGGATGAAAAAGCTTTCTTT
NA TRBJ1-4 TRBV27 NA CASSLSVRGNEKLFF TGTGCCAGCAGTTTATCAGTCAGGGGAAATGAAAAACTGTTTTTT
NA TRBJ2-5 TRBV9 NA CASSVEGGETQYF TGTGCCAGCAGCGTGGAAGGGGGAGAGACCCAGTACTTC
NA TRBJ1-1 TRBV18 NA CASSSMLGGNTEAFF TGTGCCAGCTCATCTATGTTGGGGGGAAACACTGAAGCTTTCTTT
NA TRBJ2-2 TRBV19 NA CASSRGSSNTGELFF TGTGCCAGTAGTCGGGGGAGCTCGAACACCGGGGAGCTGTTTTTT
NA TRBJ2-7 TRBV13 NA CASSWIQGVNEQYF TGTGCCAGCAGCTGGATACAGGGTGTCAACGAGCAGTACTTC
NA TRBJ1-2 TRBV7-3 NA CASSPAADRMDGYTF TGTGCCAGCAGCCCTGCCGCGGATCGGATGGATGGCTACACCTTC